This TCR beta chain is from a study of stem cell transplantation in POMP-related autoinflammatory disease. Overall study context: The study hypothesized thymoproteasome defects skew the TRB repertoire via impaired CD8+ selection. Before transplant, CD4+ T cells skewed naive and CD8+ proportions were low. Study results and limitations: PRAID patients trended toward lower TRB diversity and higher clonality in all analyzed T-cell subsets. Patients with PRAID showed a restricted number of unique TRB V-J gene pairings.

A word on this clone: Its antigen is not identified.

This CDR3 has 13 amino acids. The germline gives CDR1 SGHKS, CDR2 YYEKEE (reference sequence). V dropped 0 bases and J dropped 12; count of bases not matched to a gene: 5. Only in-frame clones appear in the TCRdb table, and some are missing; sequencing was by immunoSEQ multiplex PCR. The data contain some 26,000 clones, 80% to 85% of them singletons. The rearrangement uses TRBV5-5 and TRBJ1-1, with 10 nucleotides matching TRBD1. The clonotype comes from a human donor with POMP-related autoinflammation and immune dysregulation (PRAID). Sequenced here: CD4+ T cells from PBMCs, sampled before stem cell transplantation. In DNA form, the CDR3 reads TGTGCCAGCAGCTTGGGCGGACAGGGGGGGACTTTCTTT. This gives the protein CASSLGGQGGTFF.